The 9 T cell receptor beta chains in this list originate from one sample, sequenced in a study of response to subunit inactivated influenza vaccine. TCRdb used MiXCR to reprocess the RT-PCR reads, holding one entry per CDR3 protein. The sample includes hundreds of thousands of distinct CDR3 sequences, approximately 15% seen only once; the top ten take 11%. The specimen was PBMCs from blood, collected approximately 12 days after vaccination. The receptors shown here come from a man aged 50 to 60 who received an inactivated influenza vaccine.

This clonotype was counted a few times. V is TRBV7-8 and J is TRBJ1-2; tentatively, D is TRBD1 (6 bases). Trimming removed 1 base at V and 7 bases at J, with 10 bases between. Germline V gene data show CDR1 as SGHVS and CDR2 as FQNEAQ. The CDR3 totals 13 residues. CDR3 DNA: TGTGCCAGCAGCTTAGGGGGGGCGGGTGGCTACACCTTC. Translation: CASSLGGAGGYTF.

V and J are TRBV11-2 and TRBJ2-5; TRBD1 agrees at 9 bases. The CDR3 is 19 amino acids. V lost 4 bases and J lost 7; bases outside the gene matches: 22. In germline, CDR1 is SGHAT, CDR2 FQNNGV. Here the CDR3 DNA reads TGTGCCAGCAGCTGGATCTCCCGGGACAGGGTCTCTGGCAAGGGGACCCAGTACTTC. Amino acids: CASSWISRDRVSGKGTQYF.

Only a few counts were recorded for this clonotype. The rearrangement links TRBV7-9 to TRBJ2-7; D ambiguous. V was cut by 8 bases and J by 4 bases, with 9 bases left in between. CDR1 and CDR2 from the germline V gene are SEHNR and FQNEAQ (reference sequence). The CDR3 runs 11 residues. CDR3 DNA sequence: TGTGCCAGCGGTGAGATTTACGAGCAGTACTTC. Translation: CASGEIYEQYF.

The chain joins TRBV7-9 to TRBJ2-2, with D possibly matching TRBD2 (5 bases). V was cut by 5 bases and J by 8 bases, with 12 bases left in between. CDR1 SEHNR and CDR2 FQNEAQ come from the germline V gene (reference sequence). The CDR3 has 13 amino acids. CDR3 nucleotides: TGTGCCAGCAGCCCGAGGGAGAGTGGGGAGCTGTTTTTT. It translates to CASSPRESGELFF.

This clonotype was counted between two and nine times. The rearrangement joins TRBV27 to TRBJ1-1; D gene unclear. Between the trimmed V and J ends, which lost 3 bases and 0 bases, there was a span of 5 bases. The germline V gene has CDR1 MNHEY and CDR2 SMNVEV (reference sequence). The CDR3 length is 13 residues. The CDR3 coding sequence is TGTGCCAGCAGTTTCACCCTGAACACTGAAGCTTTCTTT. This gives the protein CASSFTLNTEAFF.

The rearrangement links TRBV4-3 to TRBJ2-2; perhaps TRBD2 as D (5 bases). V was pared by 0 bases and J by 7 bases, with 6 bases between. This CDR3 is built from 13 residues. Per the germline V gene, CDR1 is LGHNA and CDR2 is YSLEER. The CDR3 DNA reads TGCGCCAGCAGCCAAGAACTAGGCGGGGAGCTGTTTTTT. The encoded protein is CASSQELGGELFF.

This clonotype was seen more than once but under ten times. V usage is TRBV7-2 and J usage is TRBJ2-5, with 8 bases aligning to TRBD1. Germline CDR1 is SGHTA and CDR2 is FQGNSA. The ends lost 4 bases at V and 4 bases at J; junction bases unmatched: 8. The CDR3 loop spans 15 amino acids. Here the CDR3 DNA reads TGTGCCAGCAGCTCGGACAGGGCCCTAGGAGAGACCCAGTACTTC. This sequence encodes CASSSDRALGETQYF.

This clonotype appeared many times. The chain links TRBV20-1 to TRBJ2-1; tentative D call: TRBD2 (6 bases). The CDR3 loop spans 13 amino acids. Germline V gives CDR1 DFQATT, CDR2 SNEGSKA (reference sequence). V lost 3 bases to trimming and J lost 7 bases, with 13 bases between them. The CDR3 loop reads CSASGSGVNEQFF. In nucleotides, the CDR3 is TGCAGTGCTAGTGGTTCGGGGGTGAATGAGCAGTTCTTC.

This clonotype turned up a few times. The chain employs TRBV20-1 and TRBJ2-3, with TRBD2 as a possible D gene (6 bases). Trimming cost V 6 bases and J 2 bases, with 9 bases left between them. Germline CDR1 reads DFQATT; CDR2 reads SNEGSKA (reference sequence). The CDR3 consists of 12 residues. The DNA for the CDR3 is TGCAGTGCGGCGGGGCCCACAGATACGCAGTATTTT. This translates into CSAAGPTDTQYF.